Below are 25 T cell receptor beta chains sequenced from a single sample in a study of patients and donors after allogeneic stem cell transplantation. One entry per CDR3 protein results from TCRdb running MiXCR on the RT-PCR reads. The sample comprises about 57,000 distinct CDR3 sequences, 10% to 15% of which are singletons, and around a third rests with the top ten. Sequenced input: blood, either unsorted or a sorted T cell fraction (not recorded which). Receptors were obtained from a human donor who was either an allogeneic HSCT recipient or a stem cell or donor lymphocyte infusion donor (not recorded which). It is not recorded whose cells these are; they may come from a transplant donor.

This clonotype appeared many times. This rearrangement joins TRBV12-3 or TRBV12-4 to TRBJ1-2; D unclear. V was cut by 1 base and J by 2 bases, with 11 bases left in between. CDR3 length equals 15 residues. CDR3 DNA sequence: TGTGCCAGCAGTTTAGTGGGCAGACTCAACTATGGCTACACCTTC. Its translation: CASSLVGRLNYGYTF.

The V gene is TRBV7-6, the J gene TRBJ2-5, with D hard to call. The V gene's germline CDR1 is SGHVS and CDR2 FNYEAQ. Trimming left V 5 bases short and J 7 bases short, with 11 bases between. The CDR3 runs to 12 residues. As DNA, the CDR3 is TGTGCCAGCAGCCCGAATAGGTGGACCCAGTACTTC. Protein: CASSPNRWTQYF.

This clonotype appeared many times. V usage is TRBV18 and J usage is TRBJ1-1; D gene unclear. The CDR3 is made up of 13 amino acids. Trimming left V 5 bases short and J 10 bases short, with 17 bases between. The germline V gene has CDR1 KGHSH and CDR2 LQKENI. CDR3 DNA sequence: TGTGCCAGCTCATCCGAGGACGGTGTAAGAGCTTTCTTT. It codes for CASSSEDGVRAFF.

In this sample, this clonotype turned up a few times. The V gene is TRBV27, the J gene TRBJ1-5, with D unresolved. CDR1 and CDR2 from the germline V gene are MNHEY and SMNVEV (reference sequence). Trimming took 3 bases from V and 0 from J, leaving 6 bases between them. This CDR3 region has 14 residues. Here the CDR3 reads CASSLWYSNQPQHF. The CDR3 DNA reads as TGTGCCAGCAGTTTGTGGTATAGCAATCAGCCCCAGCATTTT.

Ten or more counts support this clonotype. V and J are TRBV7-9 and TRBJ1-5; D gene uncertain. The V end lost 3 bases, the J end lost 4 bases, and 7 bases lay between the germline ends. In germline, CDR1 is SEHNR, CDR2 FQNEAQ (reference sequence). There are 13 residues in the CDR3. The DNA for the CDR3 is TGTGCCAGCAGCTTTGGTGAGAATCAGCCCCAGCATTTT. Translation: CASSFGENQPQHF.

This sequence joins TRBV12-3 or TRBV12-4 and TRBJ2-1; 10 nucleotides agree with TRBD2. The trim removed 4 bases at V and 0 bases at J, leaving 18 bases unmatched. The CDR3 consists of 21 residues. Here the CDR3 DNA reads TGTGCCAGCAGTTCGGGACAGGCCGGGACTAGCGAAACTAGCTCCTACAATGAGCAGTTCTTC. The encoded protein is CASSSGQAGTSETSSYNEQFF.

This clonotype was counted ten times or more. The chain uses TRBV12-3 or TRBV12-4 and TRBJ1-1, with 7 bases lining up with TRBD1. V shed 7 bases, J shed 1 base, and the junction held 6 bases outside the gene matches. The CDR3 runs to 14 residues. CDR3 sequence reads: CASIRDSPNTEAFF. In nucleotides, the CDR3 is TGTGCCAGCATCCGGGACAGCCCGAACACTGAAGCTTTCTTT.

The J gene is TRBJ1-4, the V gene TRBV19; TRBD1 is a possible D gene (6 bases). The CDR3 is 14 amino acids. CDR1 and CDR2 from the germline V gene are LNHDA and SQIVND (reference sequence). Trimming left V 7 bases short and J 10 bases short, with 19 bases between. CDR3 in amino acids: CASTPTGSRVKLFF. The CDR3 nucleotides are TGTGCCAGTACCCCAACAGGGTCCCGGGTAAAACTGTTTTTT.

With regard to this clonotype: At one end, the junction sequence differs from germline, possibly due to a read error. This sequence joins TRBV5-1 and TRBJ2-5; tentatively, D is TRBD2 (6 bases). CDR1 SGHRS and CDR2 YFSETQ come from the germline V gene. This CDR3 is built from 15 residues. CDR3 amino acids: CASSPLTSTQETQHF. The CDR3, as DNA: TGCGCCAGCAGCCCGTTGACTAGTACCCAAGAGACCCAGCACTTC.

The chain combines TRBV12-3 or TRBV12-4 with TRBJ2-1; D gene unclear. There are 14 residues in the CDR3. V was cut by 6 bases and J by 4 bases, with 13 bases left in between. The CDR3 DNA follows: TGTGCCAGCAGGGACGCGCGAATTTACAATGAGCAGTTCTTC. Translating gives CASRDARIYNEQFF.

This clonotype was counted a few times. This chain uses TRBV7-6 with TRBJ2-1; TRBD2 agrees at 8 bases. CDR1 and CDR2 from the germline V gene are SGHVS and FNYEAQ. CDR3 length: 13 amino acids. V trimming: 4 bases; J trimming: 8 bases; junction bases outside the gene matches: 4. Here the CDR3 reads CASSSGLVDEQFF. As DNA, the CDR3 is TGTGCCAGCAGCTCGGGACTAGTGGATGAGCAGTTCTTC.

The V and J genes are TRBV3-1 and TRBJ2-7; D ambiguous. CDR1 is LGHDT, CDR2 YNNKEL, per germline (reference sequence). The CDR3 has 13 amino acids. The ends were cut back, 2 bases at V and 1 base at J, with 6 bases in the middle. The CDR3 spells CASSQTSSYEQYF. The CDR3 DNA reads TGTGCCAGCAGCCAAACATCTTCCTACGAGCAGTACTTC.

This clonotype was seen only a few times. This sequence joins TRBV15 and TRBJ2-1; D ambiguous. CDR1 and CDR2 (germline): LNHNV, YYDKDF (reference sequence). V was shortened by 0 bases and J by 4 bases, with 7 bases between the two germline ends. CDR3 length: 14 amino acids. The CDR3 here is CATSRDADYNEQFF. In DNA, the CDR3 is TGTGCCACCAGCAGAGATGCAGATTACAATGAGCAGTTCTTC. Full variable domain (missing parts from reference TRBV15 and TRBJ2-1): DAMVIQNPRYQVTQFGKPVTLSCSQTLNHNVMYWYQQKSSQAPKLLFHYYDKDFNNEADTPDNFQSRRPNTSFCFLDIRSPGLGDTAMYLCATSRDADYNEQFFGPGTRLTVL.

This clonotype was counted at least ten times. This sequence joins TRBV6-5 and TRBJ1-5, with unresolved D. CDR3 size: 13 residues. CDR1 and CDR2 from the germline V gene are MNHEY and SVGAGI. V lost 2 bases and J lost 4, with 6 bases in between. This CDR3 reads CASSYGFNQPQHF. The DNA for the CDR3 is TGTGCCAGCAGTTACGGATTTAATCAGCCCCAGCATTTT.

This clonotype was detected ten times or more. This chain links TRBV5-6 with TRBJ1-5, with D unresolved. Germline V CDR1 and CDR2: SGHDT, YYEEEE. The CDR3 is 13 amino acids. The V end lost 0 bases, the J end lost 6 bases, and 7 bases lay between the germline ends. The CDR3 spells CASSLGLSQPQHF. DNA for the CDR3: TGTGCCAGCAGCTTGGGCCTTAGTCAGCCCCAGCATTTT.

This clonotype was counted a few times. The chain uses TRBV20-1 and TRBJ2-1; D is unresolved. CDR1 and CDR2 (germline): DFQATT, SNEGSKA (reference sequence). The CDR3 extends over 12 amino acids. V lost 1 base, J lost 4 bases, and 5 bases lay in between. CDR3 residues: CSARATYNEQFF. CDR3 in DNA: TGCAGTGCTAGAGCAACGTACAATGAGCAGTTCTTC.

This chain links TRBV7-9 with TRBJ1-2; the D is unclear. The CDR3 length is 13 residues. The germline V gene encodes CDR1 SEHNR and CDR2 FQNEAQ (reference sequence). V was trimmed by 7 bases and J by 1 base, leaving 10 bases between them. The CDR3 sequence: CASTLGVNYGYTF. The DNA for the CDR3 is TGTGCCAGCACCCTTGGGGTTAACTATGGCTACACCTTC.

The gene calls are TRBV18 and TRBJ2-3; the match to TRBD1 covers 10 bases. The J segment lost 3 bases and the V segment lost 6 bases, leaving 12 bases of the junction unmatched. This CDR3 region has 17 residues. Germline values: CDR1 KGHSH, CDR2 LQKENI. In DNA form, the CDR3 reads TGTGCCAGCTCGCCGACCCCCGGGACAGGGGTGACAGATACGCAGTATTTT. Translating gives CASSPTPGTGVTDTQYF. Complete variable domain (other parts from reference TRBV18 and TRBJ2-3): NAGVMQNPRHLVRRRGQEARLRCSPMKGHSHVYWYRQLPEEGLKFMVYLQKENIIDESGMPKERFSAEFPKEGPSILRIQQVVRGDSAAYFCASSPTPGTGVTDTQYFGPGTRLTVL.

This clonotype appeared many times. V and J are TRBV4-1 and TRBJ1-2; a possible D gene is TRBD1 (5 bases). This CDR3 is 15 amino acids long. The V gene's germline CDR1 is MGHRA and CDR2 YSYEKL. Trimming left V 1 base short and J 3 bases short, with 12 bases between. CDR3 DNA: TGCGCCAGCAGCCAAGCAGGGTCCCCGTACTATGGCTACACCTTC. Protein sequence: CASSQAGSPYYGYTF.

The chain carries TRBV20-1 and TRBJ2-3, with TRBD2 matching over 12 bases. J gave up 6 bases and V 0 bases, and 10 bases lay outside the gene matches. The CDR3 sequence is 17 residues long. The germline V gene encodes CDR1 DFQATT and CDR2 SNEGSKA (reference sequence). CDR3 residues: CSARDRLAGVRPDTQYF. The CDR3 DNA follows: TGCAGTGCTAGAGATAGACTAGCGGGAGTGAGGCCGGATACGCAGTATTTT.

This sequence joins TRBV5-1 and TRBJ2-7; tentatively, D is TRBD1 (6 bases). V lost 4 bases, J lost 1 base, and 24 bases lay in between. CDR1 is SGHRS and CDR2 is YFSETQ in the germline V gene. This CDR3 is built from 18 residues. CDR3 loop: CASSLHTKQGEPSYEQYF. The CDR3 nucleotides are TGCGCCAGCAGCCTCCACACAAAACAGGGTGAGCCTTCCTACGAGCAGTACTTC.

The chain links TRBV6-5 to TRBJ2-2; D is perhaps TRBD2 (6 bases). Germline lookup yields CDR1 MNHEY and CDR2 SVGAGI. V gave up 4 bases and J gave up 6 bases, with 9 bases separating them. CDR3 length: 13 amino acids. DNA of the CDR3: TGTGCCAGCAGTTGGAGGGACCCCGGGGAGCTGTTTTTT. Amino acids: CASSWRDPGELFF.

This clonotype was observed at least ten times. The chain recombines TRBV4-1 with TRBJ1-3; no definite D call. Deletions cut 0 bases from V and 4 bases from J, with 16 bases between. The CDR3 is made up of 17 amino acids. Germline-derived CDR1 and CDR2 are MGHRA and YSYEKL. The DNA for the CDR3 is TGCGCCAGCAGCCAAGATGAGACTGGAGCACTCGGAAACACCATATATTTT. This gives the protein CASSQDETGALGNTIYF.

The V and J genes are TRBV3-1 and TRBJ2-4; tentative D call: TRBD2 (5 bases). Germline CDR1 LGHDT, CDR2 YNNKEL (reference sequence). V was cut by 3 bases and J by 0 bases, with 18 bases left in between. The CDR3 spans 18 residues. The chain's CDR3 is CASSQIGRRILAKNIQYF. CDR3 nucleotides: TGTGCCAGCAGCCAGATCGGACGGAGGATTCTAGCCAAAAACATTCAGTACTTC. The variable domain in full, completed from reference TRBV3-1 and TRBJ2-4, reads DTAVSQTPKYLVTQMGNDKSIKCEQNLGHDTMYWYKQDSKKFLKIMFSYNNKELIINETVPNRFSPKSPDKAHLNLHINSLELGDSAVYFCASSQIGRRILAKNIQYFGAGTRLSVL.

This clonotype was counted only a few times. The rearrangement links TRBV6-5 to TRBJ2-2, with D perhaps matching TRBD1 (5 bases). CDR1 is MNHEY, CDR2 SVGAGI, per germline. The CDR3 consists of 16 residues. The ends were cut back, 0 bases at V and 1 base at J, with 9 bases in the middle. The CDR3 bases are TGTGCCAGCAGTTACTCAGGGGCTAGGAACACCGGGGAGCTGTTTTTT. Translated: CASSYSGARNTGELFF.